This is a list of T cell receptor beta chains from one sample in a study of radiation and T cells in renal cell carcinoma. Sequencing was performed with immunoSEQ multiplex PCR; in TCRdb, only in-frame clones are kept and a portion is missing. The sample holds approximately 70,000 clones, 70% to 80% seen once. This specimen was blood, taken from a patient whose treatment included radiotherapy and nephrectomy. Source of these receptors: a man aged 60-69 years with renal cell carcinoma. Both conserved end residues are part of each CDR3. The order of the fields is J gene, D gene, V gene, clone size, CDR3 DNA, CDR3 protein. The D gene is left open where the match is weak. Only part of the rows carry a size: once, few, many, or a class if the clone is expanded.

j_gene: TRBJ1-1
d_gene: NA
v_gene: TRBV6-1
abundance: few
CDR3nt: TGTGCCAGCAGTCGGGGCGGGAACACTGAAGCTTTCTTT
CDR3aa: CASSRGGNTEAFF

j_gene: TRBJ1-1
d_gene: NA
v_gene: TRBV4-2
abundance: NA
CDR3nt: TGTGCCAGCACCCAACAGCTTAACACTGAAGCTTTCTTT
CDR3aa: CASTQQLNTEAFF

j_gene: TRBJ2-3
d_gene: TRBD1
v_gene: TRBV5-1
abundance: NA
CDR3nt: TGCGCCAGCAGTGGACAGGTTAGCACAGATACGCAGTATTTT
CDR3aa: CASSGQVSTDTQYF

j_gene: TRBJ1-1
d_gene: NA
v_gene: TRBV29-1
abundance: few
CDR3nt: TGCAGCGTAAGACAGCTGGACACTGAAGCTTTCTTT
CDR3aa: CSVRQLDTEAFF

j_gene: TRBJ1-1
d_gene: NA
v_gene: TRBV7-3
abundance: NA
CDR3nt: TGTGCCAGCAGCTTCAACCTGAACACTGAAGCTTTCTTT
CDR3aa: CASSFNLNTEAFF

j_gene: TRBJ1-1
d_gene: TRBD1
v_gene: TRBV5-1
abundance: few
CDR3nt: TGCGCCAGCAGCATCACCACAGGGGCGGGCACTGAAGCTTTCTTT
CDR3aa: CASSITTGAGTEAFF

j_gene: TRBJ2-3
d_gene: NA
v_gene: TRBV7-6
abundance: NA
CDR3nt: TGTGCCAGCAGCTCGACGGGACAAAGCACAGATACGCAGTATTTT
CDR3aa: CASSSTGQSTDTQYF

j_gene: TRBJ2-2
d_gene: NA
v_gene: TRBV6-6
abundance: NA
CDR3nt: TGTGCCAGCAGCTCAGACCCGAACACCGGGGAGCTGTTTTTT
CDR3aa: CASSSDPNTGELFF

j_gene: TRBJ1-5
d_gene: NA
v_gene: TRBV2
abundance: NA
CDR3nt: TGTGCCAGCGGGGGCGGGGCAAATCAGCCCCAGCATTTT
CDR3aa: CASGGGANQPQHF

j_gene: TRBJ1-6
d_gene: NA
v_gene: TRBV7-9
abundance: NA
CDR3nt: TGTGCCAGCAGCTTAGGGGGGTTGGGGTCACCCCTCCACTTT
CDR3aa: CASSLGGLGSPLHF

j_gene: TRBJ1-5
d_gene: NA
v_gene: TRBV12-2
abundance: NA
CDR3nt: TGTGCAAGTCGCTTAAGTGGGGGCGGGGATTTGTATCAGCCCCAGCATTTT
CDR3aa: CASRLSGGGDLYQPQHF

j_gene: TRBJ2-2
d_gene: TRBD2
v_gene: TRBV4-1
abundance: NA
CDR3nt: TGCGCCAGCAGCCAAGAGGGGTCAAGGACTAGCGCTCCAGGGAACACCGGGGAGCTGTTTTTT
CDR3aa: CASSQEGSRTSAPGNTGELFF

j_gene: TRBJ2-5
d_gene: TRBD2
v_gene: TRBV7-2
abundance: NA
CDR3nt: TGTGCCAGCAGCTTGGCTAGCGGGAGCCAAGAGACCCAGTACTTC
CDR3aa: CASSLASGSQETQYF

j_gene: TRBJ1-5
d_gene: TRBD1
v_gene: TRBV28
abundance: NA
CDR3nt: TGTGCCAGCAGCCAAATTGGGGACAGTAGCAATCAGCCCCAGCATTTT
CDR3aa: CASSQIGDSSNQPQHF

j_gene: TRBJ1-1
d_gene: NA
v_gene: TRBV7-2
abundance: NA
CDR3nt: TGTGCCAGCAGCCACGGCCCTACGGGCACTGAAGCTTTCTTT
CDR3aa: CASSHGPTGTEAFF

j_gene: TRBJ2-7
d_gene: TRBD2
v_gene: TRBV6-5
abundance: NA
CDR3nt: TGTGCCAGCAGTCCCCGACTAGCAGGCGAGCAGTACTTC
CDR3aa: CASSPRLAGEQYF

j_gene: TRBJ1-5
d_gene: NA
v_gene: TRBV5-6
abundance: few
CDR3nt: TGTGCCAGCAGCTATGAAGGGAGGCAGCCCCAGCATTTT
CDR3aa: CASSYEGRQPQHF

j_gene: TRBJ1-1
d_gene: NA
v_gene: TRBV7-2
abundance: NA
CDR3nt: TGTGCCAGCAGTTTAGGGGGGGTCGCCAGAGAAGCTTTCTTT
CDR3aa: CASSLGGVAREAFF

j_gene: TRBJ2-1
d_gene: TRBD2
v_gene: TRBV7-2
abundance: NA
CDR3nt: TGTGCCAGCAGCTTAGAGCCCCCAGCGGGGGGGCTACGGAATGAGCAGTTCTTC
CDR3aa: CASSLEPPAGGLRNEQFF

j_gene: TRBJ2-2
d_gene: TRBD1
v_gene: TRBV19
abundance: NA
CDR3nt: TGTGCCAGTAGTATGGGGACAGGGGGCACCGGGGAGCTGTTTTTT
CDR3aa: CASSMGTGGTGELFF

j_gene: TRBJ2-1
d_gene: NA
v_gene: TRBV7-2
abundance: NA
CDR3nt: TGTGCCAGCAGCTTAGGGGTGGGGGAACACAATGAGCAGTTCTTC
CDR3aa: CASSLGVGEHNEQFF

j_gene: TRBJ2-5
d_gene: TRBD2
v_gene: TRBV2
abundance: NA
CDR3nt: TGTGCCAGCAGCGAAGCTAGCGGGGGGCAAGAGACCCAGTACTTC
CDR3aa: CASSEASGGQETQYF

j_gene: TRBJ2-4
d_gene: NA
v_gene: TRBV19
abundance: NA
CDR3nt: TGTGCCAGTAGTATAGATCGGAGTATTCAGTACTTC
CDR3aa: CASSIDRSIQYF

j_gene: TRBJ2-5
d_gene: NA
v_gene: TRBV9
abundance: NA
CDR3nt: TGTGCCAGCAGCGTAGCTACGGCTAGTTACGAGACCCAGTACTTC
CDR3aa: CASSVATASYETQYF

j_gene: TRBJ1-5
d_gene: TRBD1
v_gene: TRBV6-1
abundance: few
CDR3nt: TGTGCCAGCAGTGCCCCGACCTGGACAGGGGGCCAAAATCAGCCCCAGCATTTT
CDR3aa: CASSAPTWTGGQNQPQHF

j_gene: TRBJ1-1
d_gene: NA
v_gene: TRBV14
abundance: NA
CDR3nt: TGTGCCAGCAGCTTCCAAATCGACACTGAAGCTTTCTTT
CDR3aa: CASSFQIDTEAFF

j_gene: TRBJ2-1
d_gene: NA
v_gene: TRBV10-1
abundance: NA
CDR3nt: TGCGCCAGCAGTGACCCGGGAGATGACCACAATGAGCAGTTCTTC
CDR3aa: CASSDPGDDHNEQFF

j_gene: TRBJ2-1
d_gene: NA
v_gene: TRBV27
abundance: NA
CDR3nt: TGTGCCAGCCGCAGATCCGGCCCCGGGCGGATCCTGGGTGAGCAGTTCTTC
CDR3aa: CASRRSGPGRILGEQFF

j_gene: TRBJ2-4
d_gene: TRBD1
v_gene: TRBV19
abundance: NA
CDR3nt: TGTGCCAGTAGTCGGGACAGGGCAAACATTCAGTACTTC
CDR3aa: CASSRDRANIQYF

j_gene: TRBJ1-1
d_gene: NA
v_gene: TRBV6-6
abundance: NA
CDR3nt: TGTGCCAGCAGTTACGCAGAAATGAACACTGAAGCTTTCTTT
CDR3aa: CASSYAEMNTEAFF

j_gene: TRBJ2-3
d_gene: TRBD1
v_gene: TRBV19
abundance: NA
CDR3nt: TGTGCCAGTAGTATCTACAGGGGGACCACAGATACGCAGTATTTT
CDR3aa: CASSIYRGTTDTQYF

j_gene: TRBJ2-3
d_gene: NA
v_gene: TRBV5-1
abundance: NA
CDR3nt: TGCGCCAGCAGAGGCCCCGGCACAGATACGCAGTATTTT
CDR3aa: CASRGPGTDTQYF

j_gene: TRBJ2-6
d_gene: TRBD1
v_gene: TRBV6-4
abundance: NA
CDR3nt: TGTGCCAGCAGTGACGACAGGGCTGGGGCCAACGTCCTGACTTTC
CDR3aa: CASSDDRAGANVLTF

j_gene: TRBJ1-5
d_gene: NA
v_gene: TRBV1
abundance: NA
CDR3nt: TGCACCAGCAGCCAAGATCCCCGGAGGACAGGGAGCAATCAGCCCCAGCATTTT
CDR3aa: CTSSQDPRRTGSNQPQHF

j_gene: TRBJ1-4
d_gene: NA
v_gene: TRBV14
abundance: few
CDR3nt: TGTGCCAGCAGTCAACTGAGAGGTGAAAAACTGTTTTTT
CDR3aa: CASSQLRGEKLFF

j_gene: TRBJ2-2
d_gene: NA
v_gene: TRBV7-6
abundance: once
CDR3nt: TGTGCCAGCAGCTTTAAGGGAACCGGGGAGCTGTTTTTT
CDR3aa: CASSFKGTGELFF

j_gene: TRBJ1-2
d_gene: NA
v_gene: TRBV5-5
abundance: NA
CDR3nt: TGTGCCAGCAGCTTGGACTCTGGCTACACCTTC
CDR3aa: CASSLDSGYTF

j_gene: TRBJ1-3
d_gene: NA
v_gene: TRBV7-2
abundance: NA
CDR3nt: TGTGCCAGCAGCTTAGGTGTCAGCTACTCTGGAAACACCATATATTTT
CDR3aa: CASSLGVSYSGNTIYF

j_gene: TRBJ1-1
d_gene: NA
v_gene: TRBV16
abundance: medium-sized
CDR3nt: TGTGCCAGCAGCCAATTTGGGGCAGGGAACACTGAAGCTTTCTTT
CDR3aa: CASSQFGAGNTEAFF

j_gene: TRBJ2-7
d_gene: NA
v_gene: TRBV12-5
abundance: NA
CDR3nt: TGTGCTAGTGGTTTGGGGGTTTACGAGCAGTACTTC
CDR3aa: CASGLGVYEQYF

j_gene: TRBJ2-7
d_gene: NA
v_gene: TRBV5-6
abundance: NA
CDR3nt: TGTGCCAGCAGTCGTGCGGGGTTCGAGAACGAGCAGTACTTC
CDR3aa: CASSRAGFENEQYF

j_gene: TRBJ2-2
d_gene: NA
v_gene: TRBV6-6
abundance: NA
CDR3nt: TGTGCCAGCATGCGAGCCGGGGAGCTGTTTTTT
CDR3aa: CASMRAGELFF

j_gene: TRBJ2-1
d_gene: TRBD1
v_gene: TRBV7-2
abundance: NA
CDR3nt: TGTGCCAGCAGCCTACGGGACAGCGGTAGCAATGAGCAGTTCTTC
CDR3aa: CASSLRDSGSNEQFF

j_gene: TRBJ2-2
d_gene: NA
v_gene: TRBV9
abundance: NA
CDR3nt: TGTGCCAGCAGCGTGCAAAACACCGGGGAGCTGTTTTTT
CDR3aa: CASSVQNTGELFF

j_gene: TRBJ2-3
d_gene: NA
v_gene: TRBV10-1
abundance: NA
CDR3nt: TGCGCCAGCAGTGAGTCGAAAACTCATACCACAGATACGCAGTATTTT
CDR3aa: CASSESKTHTTDTQYF

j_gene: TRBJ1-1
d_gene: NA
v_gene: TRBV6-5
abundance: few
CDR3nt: TGTGCCAGCAGTTTAGACGGGACACAAGCAACTGAAGCTTTCTTT
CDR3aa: CASSLDGTQATEAFF

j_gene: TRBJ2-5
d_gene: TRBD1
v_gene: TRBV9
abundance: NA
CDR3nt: TGTGCCAGCAGCGATCCGGACAGGGCGGGGGAGACCCAGTACTTC
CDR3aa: CASSDPDRAGETQYF

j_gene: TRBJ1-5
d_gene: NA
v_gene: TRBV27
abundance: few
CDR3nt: TGTGCCAGCACCACCGGAGGGCAGCCCCAGCATTTT
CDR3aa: CASTTGGQPQHF

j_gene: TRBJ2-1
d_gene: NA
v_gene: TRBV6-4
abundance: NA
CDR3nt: TGTGCCAGCAGTGACGGGATCTTTGGCAATGAGCAGTTCTTC
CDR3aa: CASSDGIFGNEQFF

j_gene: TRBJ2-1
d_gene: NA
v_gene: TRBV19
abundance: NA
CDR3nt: TGTGCCAGTAAGGAAGACGAATCTATCTCCTACAATGAGCAGTTCTTC
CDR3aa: CASKEDESISYNEQFF

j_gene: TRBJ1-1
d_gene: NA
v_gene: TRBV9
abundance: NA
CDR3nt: TGTGCCAGCAGCGTAGCCCTGCAGGGGACTAACACTGAAGCTTTCTTT
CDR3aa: CASSVALQGTNTEAFF

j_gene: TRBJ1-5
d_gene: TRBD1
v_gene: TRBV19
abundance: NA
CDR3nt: TGTGCCAGTAGTCCCTACAGGGGTGGCAATCAGCCCCAGCATTTT
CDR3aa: CASSPYRGGNQPQHF

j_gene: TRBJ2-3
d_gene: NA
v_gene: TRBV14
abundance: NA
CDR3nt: TGTGCCAGCAGCCTCCTGAGGGGCGATACGCAGTATTTT
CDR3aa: CASSLLRGDTQYF

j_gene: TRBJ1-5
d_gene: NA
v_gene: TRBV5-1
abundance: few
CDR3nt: TGCGCCAGCAGCTTGAATCACCCCAATCAGCCCCAGCATTTT
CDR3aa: CASSLNHPNQPQHF

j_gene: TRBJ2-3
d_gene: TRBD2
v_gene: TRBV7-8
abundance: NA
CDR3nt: TGTGCCAGCAGCCGTTCTAGCGGGGTCACAGATACGCAGTATTTT
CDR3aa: CASSRSSGVTDTQYF